This TCR beta chain emerged from a study of T cell clonotyping in hematopoietic cell transplantation. The germline V gene encodes CDR1 LGHNA and CDR2 YSLEER. V gave up 2 bases and J gave up 0 bases; unmatched junction bases: 6. This CDR3 spans 16 amino acids. Libraries were prepared by immunoSEQ multiplex PCR; TCRdb keeps only in-frame clonotypes and omits some of them. The table includes fewer than 25,000 clones, about 80% detected once. The sample's time point: recipient sample about 28 days before transplant, after cytoreduction. The sequence was collected from a man in his 60s with acute myeloid leukemia. Some clones in this sample may be carry-over from other donors' samples. The source material was peripheral blood mononuclear cells, sampled before stem cell transplant. The rearrangement joins TRBV4-3 to TRBJ1-1; 7 positions agree with TRBD1. The CDR3 is CASSQRPQGLNTEAFF. The CDR3 nucleotides are TGCGCCAGCAGCCAAAGGCCACAGGGGCTGAACACTGAAGCTTTCTTT.